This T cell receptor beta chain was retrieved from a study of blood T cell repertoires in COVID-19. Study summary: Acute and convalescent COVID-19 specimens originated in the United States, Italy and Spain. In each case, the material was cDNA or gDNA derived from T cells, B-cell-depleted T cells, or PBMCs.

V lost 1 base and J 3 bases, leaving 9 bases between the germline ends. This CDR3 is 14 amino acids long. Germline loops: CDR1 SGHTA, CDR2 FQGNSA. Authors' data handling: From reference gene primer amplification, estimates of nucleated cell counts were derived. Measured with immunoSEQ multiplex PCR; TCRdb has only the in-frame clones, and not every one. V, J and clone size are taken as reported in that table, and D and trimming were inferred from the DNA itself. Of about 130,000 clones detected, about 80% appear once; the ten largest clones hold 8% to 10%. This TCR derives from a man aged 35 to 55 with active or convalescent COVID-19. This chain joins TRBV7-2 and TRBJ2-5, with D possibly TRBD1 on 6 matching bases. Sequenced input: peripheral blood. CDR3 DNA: TGTGCCAGCAGCTTAGACAGGGTAAAAGAGACCCAGTACTTC. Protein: CASSLDRVKETQYF.